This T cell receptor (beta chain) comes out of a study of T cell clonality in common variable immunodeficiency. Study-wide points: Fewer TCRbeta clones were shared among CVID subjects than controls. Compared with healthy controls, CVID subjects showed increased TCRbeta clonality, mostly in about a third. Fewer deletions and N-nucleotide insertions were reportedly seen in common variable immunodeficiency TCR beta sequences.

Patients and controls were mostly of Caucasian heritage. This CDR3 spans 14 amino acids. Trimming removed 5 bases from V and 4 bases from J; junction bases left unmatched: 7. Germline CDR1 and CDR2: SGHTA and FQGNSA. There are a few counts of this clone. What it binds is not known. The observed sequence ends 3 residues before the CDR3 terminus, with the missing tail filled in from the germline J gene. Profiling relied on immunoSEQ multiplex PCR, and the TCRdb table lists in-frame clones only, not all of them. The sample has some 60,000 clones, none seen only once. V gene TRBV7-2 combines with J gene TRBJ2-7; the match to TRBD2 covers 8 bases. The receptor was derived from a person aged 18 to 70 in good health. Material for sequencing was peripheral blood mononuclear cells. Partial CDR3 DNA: TGTGCCAGCAGCCCCGGGGGGGGGAGGTACGAG. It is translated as CASSPGGGRYE. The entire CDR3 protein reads CASSPGGGRYEQYF.